This entry concerns a single T cell receptor (beta chain). This specimen belongs to a study of CD8 T cells in Susac syndrome. Random hexamers were used to reverse transcribe the RNA input (about 0.5 to 1 ug). The immunoSEQ assay covered 54 Vbeta and 13 Jbeta segments for CDR3. In TCRdb, the immunoSEQ multiplex PCR reads were re-called with MiXCR into one record per CDR3 protein. The repertoire includes more than 100,000 distinct CDR3 sequences, over 75% of them detected once, and 0.5% to 0.65% sits in the top ten. Blood CD8+ and CD4+ T cells underwent high-throughput TCR beta sequencing. Deletions cut 3 bases from V and 9 bases from J, with 17 bases between. CDR3 length: 14 amino acids.

This receptor was obtained from a human donor with multiple sclerosis. Sequenced sample: CD8+ T cells from PBMCs. This sequence joins TRBV12-3 or TRBV12-4 and TRBJ1-2; D gene unclear. The CDR3 DNA reads TGTGCCAGCAGTTTTGGTTCAACCTCAGAGAGCTACACCTTC. This sequence encodes CASSFGSTSESYTF.